The present TCR beta chain was sequenced within a study of T cell responses to AZD1222 COVID-19 vaccine. Whole-study results and caveats: Spike was spanned by vaccine-associated CD4 TCRs, with dominance at 160-218 and 743-854.

The CDR3 spans 18 residues. CDR1 and CDR2 from the germline V gene are SNHLY and FYNNEI. V lost 6 bases and J lost 4; bases outside the gene matches: 18. This clone was observed a few times. Antigen: not known. The assay was immunoSEQ multiplex PCR, and TCRdb's table has in-frame clones only and misses some. This sample yields 70,000 to 75,000 clones, of which about three quarters are seen a single time; roughly 50% belongs to the top ten. The rearrangement joins TRBV2 to TRBJ1-2; 9 bases are a match to TRBD1. The clonotype originates from an adult who received the AZD1222 COVID-19 vaccine. Material: peripheral blood, obtained 28 days after the second AZD1222 dose. The CDR3 DNA is TGTGCCAGCAGCGTAGGGACAGGGAGGGCCGACGGCTTCTATGGCTACACCTTC. Its translation: CASSVGTGRADGFYGYTF.